Below, 10 T cell receptor beta chains from the same sample are listed, as sequenced in a study of blood T cell repertoires in COVID-19. Assay: immunoSEQ multiplex PCR; the TCRdb copy retains only in-frame clones and omits some. The table records 200,000 to 250,000 clones, under 90% of them present only once. Specimen: peripheral blood. The receptors were sampled from a woman aged 55-69 years who had recovered from COVID-19.

This clone was seen only once. DNA for the CDR3: TGTGCCAGCAGCCAGTCCAGGGGGACAGGGGACGAAAAACTGTTTTTT. It is translated as CASSQSRGTGDEKLFF. V usage is TRBV4-2 and J usage is TRBJ1-4; 10 bases are shared with TRBD1. The CDR3 contains 16 residues. CDR1 and CDR2 from the germline V gene are LGHNA and YNFKEQ. V dropped 3 bases and J dropped 8; count of bases not matched to a gene: 9.

This clone appeared a single time. V and J are TRBV5-6 and TRBJ2-3; possible D gene TRBD1, 6 bases. The CDR3 covers 18 residues. V lost 4 bases and J lost 0, with 21 bases in between. The germline CDR1 and CDR2 sequences are SGHDT and YYEEEE. The CDR3, as DNA: TGTGCCAGCAGCCTGGACAGATCCTCCTACTTTAGCACAGATACGCAGTATTTT. Residues: CASSLDRSSYFSTDTQYF.

V gene TRBV4-1 combines with J gene TRBJ1-1, with D possibly matching TRBD1 (6 bases). With 2 bases removed from V and 1 base from J, the gap between germline ends came to 11 bases. The germline V gene encodes CDR1 MGHRA and CDR2 YSYEKL. The CDR3 spans 15 residues. Here the CDR3 DNA reads TGCGCCAGCAGCCAAATGACAGGATCGAACACTGAAGCTTTCTTT. Its translation is CASSQMTGSNTEAFF.

The V call is TRBV19, the J call TRBJ1-2; D remains ambiguous. This CDR3 is built from 14 residues. The V and J ends lost 7 bases and 4 bases respectively, with 16 bases between them. Germline lookup yields CDR1 LNHDA and CDR2 SQIVND (reference sequence). DNA for the CDR3: TGTGCCAGTAACCCCCGTGAGGGCTCCTATGGCTACACCTTC. It encodes CASNPREGSYGYTF.

The chain combines TRBV7-6 with TRBJ1-4; 7 bases fit TRBD1. Losses at the gene ends were 0 bases for V and 7 bases for J; bases not matched to a gene: 8. The CDR3 consists of 16 residues. CDR1 is SGHVS, CDR2 FNYEAQ, per germline. CDR3 in DNA: TGTGCCAGCAGCTTAGCGAGGGGGCAGGAGCCTGAAAAACTGTTTTTT. It translates to CASSLARGQEPEKLFF.

The V and J genes are TRBV7-9 and TRBJ2-3; D gene ambiguous. The germline V gene encodes CDR1 SEHNR and CDR2 FQNEAQ (reference sequence). The V and J ends lost 1 base and 2 bases respectively, with 10 bases between them. The CDR3 is 15 amino acids. The CDR3 DNA reads as TGTGCCAGCAGCTTAGTAGCTTTCGACACAGATACGCAGTATTTT. Protein sequence: CASSLVAFDTDTQYF.

The chain recombines TRBV4-1 with TRBJ1-4; 7 positions agree with TRBD1. J was trimmed by 7 bases and V by 1 base; bases with no gene match: 9. The V gene's germline CDR1 is MGHRA and CDR2 YSYEKL. CDR3 length: 16 residues. As DNA, the CDR3 is TGCGCCAGCAGCCAAGGGAGGGCAGGGGGACGTGAAAAACTGTTTTTT. Amino acids: CASSQGRAGGREKLFF.

The V gene is TRBV29-1, the J gene TRBJ2-5; tentatively, D is TRBD1 (6 bases). Trimming took off 7 bases at V and 4 bases at J, with 16 bases between the two ends. Germline V gene data show CDR1 as SQVTM and CDR2 as ANQGSEA. This CDR3 region has 13 residues. In nucleotides, the CDR3 is TGCAGCGCCGCTACAGGGCCCAGAGAGACCCAGTACTTC. Translated, it gives CSAATGPRETQYF.

The chain joins TRBV4-2 to TRBJ1-2; 12 bases fit TRBD1. CDR1 and CDR2 (germline): LGHNA, YNFKEQ. This CDR3 contains 15 residues. Losses at the gene ends were 4 bases for V and 4 bases for J; bases not matched to a gene: 4. DNA of the CDR3: TGTGCCAGCAGCCCGGGACAGGGGGCTTTCTATGGCTACACCTTC. Protein sequence: CASSPGQGAFYGYTF.

The V gene is TRBV30, the J gene TRBJ1-2; 9 nucleotides line up with TRBD1. V dropped 1 base and J dropped 5; count of bases not matched to a gene: 5. The CDR3 loop spans 14 amino acids. The germline V gene has CDR1 GTSNPN and CDR2 SVGIG (reference sequence). The CDR3 here is CAWSEDRGLYGYTF. The CDR3 nucleotides are TGTGCCTGGAGTGAGGACAGGGGATTATATGGCTACACCTTC.